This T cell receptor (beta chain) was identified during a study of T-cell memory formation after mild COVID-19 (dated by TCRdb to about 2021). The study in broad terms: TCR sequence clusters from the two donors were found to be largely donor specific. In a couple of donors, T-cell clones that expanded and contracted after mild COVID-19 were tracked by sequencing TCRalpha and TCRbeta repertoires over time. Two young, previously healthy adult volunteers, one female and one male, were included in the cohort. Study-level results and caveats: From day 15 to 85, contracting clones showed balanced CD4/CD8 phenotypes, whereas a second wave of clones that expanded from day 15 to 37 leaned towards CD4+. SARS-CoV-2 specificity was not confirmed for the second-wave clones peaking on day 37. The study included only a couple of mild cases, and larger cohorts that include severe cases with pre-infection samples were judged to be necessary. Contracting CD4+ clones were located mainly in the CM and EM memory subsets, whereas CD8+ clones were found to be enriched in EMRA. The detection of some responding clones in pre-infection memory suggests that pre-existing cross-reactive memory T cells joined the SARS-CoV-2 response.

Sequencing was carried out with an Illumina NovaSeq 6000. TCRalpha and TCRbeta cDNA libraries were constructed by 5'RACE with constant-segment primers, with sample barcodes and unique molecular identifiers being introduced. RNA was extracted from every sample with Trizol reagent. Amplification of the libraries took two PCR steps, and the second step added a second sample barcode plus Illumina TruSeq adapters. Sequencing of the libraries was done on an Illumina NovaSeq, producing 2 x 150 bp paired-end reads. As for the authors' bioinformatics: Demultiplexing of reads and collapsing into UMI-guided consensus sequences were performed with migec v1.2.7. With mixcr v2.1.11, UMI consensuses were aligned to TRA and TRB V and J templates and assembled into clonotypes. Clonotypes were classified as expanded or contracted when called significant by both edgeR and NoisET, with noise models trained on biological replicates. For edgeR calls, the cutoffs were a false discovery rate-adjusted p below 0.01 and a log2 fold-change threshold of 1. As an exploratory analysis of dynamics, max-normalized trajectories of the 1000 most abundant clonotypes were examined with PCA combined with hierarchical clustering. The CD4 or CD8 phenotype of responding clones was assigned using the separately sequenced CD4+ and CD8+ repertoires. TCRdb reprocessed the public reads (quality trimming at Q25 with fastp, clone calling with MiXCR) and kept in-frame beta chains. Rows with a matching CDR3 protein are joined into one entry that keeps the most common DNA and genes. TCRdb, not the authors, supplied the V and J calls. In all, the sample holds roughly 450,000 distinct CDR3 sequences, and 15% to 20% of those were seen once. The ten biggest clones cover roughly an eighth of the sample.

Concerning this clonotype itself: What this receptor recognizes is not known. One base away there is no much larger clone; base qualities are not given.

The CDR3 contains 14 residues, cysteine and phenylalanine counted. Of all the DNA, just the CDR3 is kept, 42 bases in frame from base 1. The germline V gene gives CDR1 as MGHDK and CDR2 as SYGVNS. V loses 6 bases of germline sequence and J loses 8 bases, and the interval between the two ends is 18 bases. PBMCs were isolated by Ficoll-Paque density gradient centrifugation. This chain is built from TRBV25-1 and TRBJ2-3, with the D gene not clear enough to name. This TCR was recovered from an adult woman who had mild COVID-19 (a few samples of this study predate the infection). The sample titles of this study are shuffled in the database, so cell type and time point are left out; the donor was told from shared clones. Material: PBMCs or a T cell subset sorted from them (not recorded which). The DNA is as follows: TGTGCCAGCAGCCCATCTGGCGATTGGGGTACGCAGTATTTT. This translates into CASSPSGDWGTQYF.